Reported below is one TCR beta chain. Which antigen it targets is not known. The sample holds no much larger clone one base away, and base qualities are not on file. Libraries came from the immunoSEQ multiplex PCR assay. For TCR sequencing, RNA was extracted from every sample and reverse transcribed into cDNA to serve as template. SuperScript III was used for first-strand cDNA synthesis, primed with a 2:1 mix of oligo-dT and random hexamers. A synthetic immune receptor repertoire was used to assess amplification bias, and residual bias was removed computationally. As for the authors' bioinformatics: Raw reads were preprocessed to remove errors, and CDR3 was defined by IMGT conventions from the conserved cysteine to phenylalanine. Clonality was computed by normalizing Shannon entropy by log2 of the number of productive unique TCRs and subtracting the result from 1. Whether each scalp clone was CD4 or CD8 was inferred by checking scalp TCRbeta sequences against the CD4 and CD8 repertoires from sorted blood. TCRdb holds this immuneACCESS table with in-frame rearrangements only. Some clones are missing; in checked studies, unresolved V genes explain under half, and the rest has no known cause. That table gives V, J and clone size, and the DNA gave D and trimming. For this sample the table gives some 180,000 clones, of which roughly 60% were detected only once. Of the sample, under 2% falls within the top ten clones.

Sample time point, as interpreted from the label and publication: baseline before oral tofacitinib. Lesional scalp punch biopsies and peripheral blood were collected from alopecia areata patients. PBMCs were separated by density centrifugation and stained for CD3, CD4 and CD8, after which CD4+ and CD8+ T cells were sorted on a FACSAria. These data originate in a study of CD8+ T cells in alopecia areata (dated by TCRdb to 2016 to 2018). As for the study more broadly: The treated patients took part in an open-label pilot trial in which moderate-to-severe alopecia areata was treated with oral tofacitinib at 5 to 10 mg twice daily. Tofacitinib was administered for 6 to 18 months, and 6 months of follow-up off drug were then conducted to assess delayed response and recurrence. Amplification of TCRbeta CDR3 regions was done by immunoSEQ multiplex PCR using 35 Vbeta forward primers and 13 Jbeta reverse primers. RNA was obtained with the PAXgene miRNA kit for fixed scalp, the miRNeasy kit for PBMCs, and the RNeasy kit for mouse skin. To study T cell clonal expansion in alopecia areata, the researchers applied high-throughput TCRbeta sequencing to both the C3H/HeJ mouse model and human patients. Scalp clonality was compared among normal scalp (n=4), patchy alopecia areata scalp (n=8), and alopecia totalis/universalis scalp (n=8). Scalp tissue and sorted CD4+ and CD8+ peripheral blood T cells from patchy and totalis/universalis alopecia areata patients and from healthy controls were covered by human TCRbeta sequencing. Biopsies were taken from tofacitinib-treated patients at baseline and again at 4 and 24 weeks into treatment, and several of those patients also had a later scalp biopsy.

V gives up 0 bases and J gives up 9 bases, and the segment between their germline ends measures 9 bases. CDR3 length: 13 amino acids, cysteine to phenylalanine. Kept here is only the CDR3 DNA, which spans 39 bases and is read in frame from base 1. CDR1 and CDR2 are read off the germline V gene as SGHTA and FQGTGA. Broader findings and caveats from the paper: Compared with normal scalp, lesional scalp, particularly in alopecia totalis/universalis, had higher clonality and more expanded CD8+ clones, which suggests antigenic drive. Compared with mice, TCR sequences shared between patients were less clear, possibly partly because of HLA diversity across the patient population. Unlike mouse skin, which is dominated by gammadelta T cells, normal human skin has resident alphabeta T cells that are also sequenced, and this complicates analysis of the scalp TCR repertoire.

This sequence was found in a human donor with alopecia areata. Recombination connected TRBV7-3 to TRBJ2-1; the D gene is unclear. Specimen: CD4+ T cells sorted from blood, collected at week 0. The CDR3 sequence is CASSLTSWGEQFF. The nucleotides read TGTGCCAGCAGCTTAACTTCTTGGGGTGAGCAGTTCTTC.